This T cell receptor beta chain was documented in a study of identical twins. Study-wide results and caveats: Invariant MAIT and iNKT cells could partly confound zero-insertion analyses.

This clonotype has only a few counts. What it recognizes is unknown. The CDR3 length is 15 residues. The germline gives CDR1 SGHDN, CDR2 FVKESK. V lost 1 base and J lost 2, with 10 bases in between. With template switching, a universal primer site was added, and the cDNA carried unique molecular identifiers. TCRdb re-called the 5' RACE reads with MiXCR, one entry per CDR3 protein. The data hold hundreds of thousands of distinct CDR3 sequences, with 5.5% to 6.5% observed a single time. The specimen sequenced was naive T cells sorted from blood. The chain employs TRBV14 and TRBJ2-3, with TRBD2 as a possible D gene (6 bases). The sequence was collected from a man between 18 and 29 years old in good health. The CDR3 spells CASSQGTTLTDTQYF. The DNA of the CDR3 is TGTGCCAGCAGCCAAGGGACTACACTCACAGATACGCAGTATTTT.